A single sample gave rise to the 21 T cell receptor beta chains below, sequenced in a study of CD8+ T cells in alopecia areata (dated by TCRdb to between 2018 and 2020). What this sample's time point label stands for: around 29 days on oral tofacitinib. What the treatment or condition label conveys for this sample: oral pan-JAK inhibitor, 5-10 mg twice daily. The library came from the immunoSEQ multiplex PCR assay. RNA was extracted from all samples and reverse transcribed into cDNA, which served as template for TCR sequencing. TCRdb took over this immuneACCESS table, retaining in-frame rearrangements with V and J assigned. Such tables are incomplete; in checked studies, under half of the missing clones stem from an unresolved V gene, and the remainder is unexplained. The sample profile shows approximately 140,000 clones; about 88% of them were found once. The top ten clones comprise over 10% of the sample.

The source was CD8+ T cells sorted from blood, collected at week 4, from a patient treated with tofacitinib. The receptors were sampled from a human donor with alopecia areata.

The chain has TRBV2 and TRBJ2-1, with 8 nucleotides matching TRBD2. This CDR3 has 12 residues. V gave up 10 bases and J gave up 6 bases; unmatched junction bases: 5. CDR1 and CDR2 from the germline V gene are SNHLY and FYNNEI. DNA of the CDR3: TGTGCCACCCGGGGGGGGATCAATGAGCAGTTCTTC. Translating gives CATRGGINEQFF.

V and J are TRBV6-4 and TRBJ2-1; 11 nucleotides agree with TRBD2. V shed 7 bases, J shed 6 bases, and the junction held 8 bases outside the gene matches. Germline V gene data show CDR1 as MRHNA and CDR2 as SNTAGT. This CDR3 contains 15 residues. CDR3 region: CASTSTSGISNEQFF. In DNA, the CDR3 is TGTGCCAGCACATCGACTAGCGGGATTTCCAATGAGCAGTTCTTC.

The chain joins TRBV12-5 to TRBJ2-7, with D possibly being TRBD1 (5 bases). CDR1 LGHNT and CDR2 FRNRAP come from the germline V gene. The CDR3 contains 13 residues. The germline V and J ends were trimmed by 5 bases and 5 bases, with 13 bases remaining between them. CDR3 coding DNA: TGTGCTAGTGGTACCCTAGGCAGGGACGAGCAGTACTTC. Protein: CASGTLGRDEQYF.

This rearrangement joins TRBV19 to TRBJ1-1; 9 nucleotides align to TRBD1. V shed 6 bases, J shed 1 base, and the junction held 3 bases outside the gene matches. This CDR3 has 14 amino acids. Germline V gives CDR1 LNHDA, CDR2 SQIVND (reference sequence). CDR3: CASSPGQGNTEAFF. The CDR3 DNA follows: TGTGCCAGTAGCCCGGGACAGGGGAACACTGAAGCTTTCTTT.

The chain uses TRBV2 and TRBJ2-1; D is possibly TRBD2 (5 bases). Germline lookup yields CDR1 SNHLY and CDR2 FYNNEI. The V end was cut by 4 bases, the J end by 8 bases, with 9 bases between. There are 12 residues in the CDR3. The CDR3 spells CASSVGVDEQFF. The CDR3 DNA follows: TGTGCCAGCAGTGTCGGGGTTGATGAGCAGTTCTTC.

The genes are TRBV27 and TRBJ1-1; D not certain. V lost 0 bases to trimming and J lost 2 bases, with 4 bases between them. Germline V gene sequence: CDR1 MNHEY, CDR2 SMNVEV (reference sequence). This CDR3 spans 13 amino acids. The CDR3 region is CASSLSANTEAFF. CDR3 DNA sequence: TGTGCCAGCAGTTTATCTGCAAACACTGAAGCTTTCTTT.

The chain links TRBV9 to TRBJ1-6; D possibly corresponds to TRBD1 (5 bases). The CDR3 loop spans 17 amino acids. The V gene lost 3 bases and the J gene lost 8 bases, with 21 bases spanning the gap. Germline loops: CDR1 SGDLS, CDR2 YYNGEE. The CDR3 DNA follows: TGTGCCAGCAGCGCAGACAGTAGACGTCGCGGGGATTCACCCCTCCACTTT. Translating gives CASSADSRRRGDSPLHF.

Details on this clone: Germline and junction disagree at one end, which may indicate a read error. The gene calls are TRBV7-7 and TRBJ2-7; TRBD2 matches 7 bases. The germline gives CDR1 SSHAT, CDR2 FNYEAQ (reference sequence). The CDR3 has 14 residues. The CDR3 region has the DNA TGTGCTAGCAGCGCCCGCGGGAGCGTGTCCGAGCAGTACTTC. Translating it yields CASSARGSVSEQYF.

For the CDR3, the DNA is TGTGCCAGCAGTCCAGGACAGGGGCGGATACGCTCCTACGAGCAGTACTTC. It yields the protein CASSPGQGRIRSYEQYF. V and J are TRBV27 and TRBJ2-7; 9 bases agree with TRBD1. J lost 0 bases, V lost 5 bases, and 11 bases had no gene match. The CDR3 contains 17 residues. Germline V gives CDR1 MNHEY, CDR2 SMNVEV (reference sequence).

This clone has a handful of counts. The rearrangement joins TRBV29-1 to TRBJ2-7; D may be TRBD1 (6 bases). Germline-derived CDR1 and CDR2 are SQVTM and ANQGSEA. Trimming removed 5 bases at V and 6 bases at J, with 8 bases between. This CDR3 region has 10 residues. The CDR3 protein is CSVLRGEQYF. CDR3 nucleotide sequence: TGCAGCGTTCTCAGGGGCGAGCAGTACTTC.

This chain connects TRBV19 to TRBJ2-7; a possible D gene is TRBD2 (5 bases). The V and J ends lost 3 bases and 3 bases respectively, with 15 bases between them. Germline V gene data show CDR1 as LNHDA and CDR2 as SQIVND (reference sequence). The CDR3 contains 15 residues. Here the CDR3 reads CASSMSGEWNYEQYF. DNA of the CDR3: TGTGCCAGTAGTATGAGTGGGGAGTGGAACTACGAGCAGTACTTC.

This sequence joins TRBV4-1 and TRBJ2-1; TRBD2 matches at 7 bases. Trimming took 4 bases from V and 7 from J; bases not matched to a gene: 7. Germline V gene lookup returns CDR1 MGHRA and CDR2 YSYEKL. The CDR3 has 14 amino acids. CDR3 amino acids: CASSRTRGRNEQFF. The CDR3 region has the DNA TGCGCCAGCAGCCGGACGCGGGGGAGGAATGAGCAGTTCTTC.

This clone has only a few counts. CDR3 nucleotide sequence: TGTGCCAGCAGCTTATTAAACAGGGGCGCCCTGAACACTGAAGCTTTCTTT. It is translated as CASSLLNRGALNTEAFF. V is TRBV7-8 and J is TRBJ1-1, with TRBD1 matching 7 bases. The CDR3 covers 17 residues. V shed 2 bases and J 0 bases; nucleotides not matched to a gene: 9. CDR1 SGHVS and CDR2 FQNEAQ come from the germline V gene.

The chain joins TRBV25-1 to TRBJ2-5; 8 positions match TRBD2. This CDR3 spans 16 amino acids. Germline V gene lookup returns CDR1 MGHDK and CDR2 SYGVNS. After removal of 4 bases from V and 2 bases from J, the junction contained 9 bases not matched to a gene. CDR3 bases: TGTGCCAGCAGTGTATATCGAGCGGGGGTGCAAGAGACCCAGTACTTC. This codes for CASSVYRAGVQETQYF.

J is TRBJ2-7 and V is TRBV13; 7 nucleotides line up with TRBD1. V gave up 5 bases and J gave up 6 bases; unmatched junction bases: 10. Germline CDR1 and CDR2: PRHDT and FYEKMQ (reference sequence). CDR3 length: 14 amino acids. CDR3 nucleotide sequence: TGTGCCAGCAGCCTTACAGGGGTTGGGGGCGAGCAGTACTTC. It is translated as CASSLTGVGGEQYF.

The rearrangement uses TRBV9 and TRBJ1-2, with D possibly matching TRBD1 (6 bases). Trimming cost V 0 bases and J 2 bases, with 11 bases left between them. CDR1 is SGDLS and CDR2 is YYNGEE in the germline V gene. The CDR3 extends over 15 amino acids. The CDR3 loop is CASSVEPGANYGYTF. The CDR3 DNA is TGTGCCAGCAGCGTAGAACCGGGGGCAAACTATGGCTACACCTTC.

The rearrangement uses TRBV9 and TRBJ2-1, with 13 nucleotides matching TRBD2. The CDR3 runs 17 residues. Germline V gene lookup returns CDR1 SGDLS and CDR2 YYNGEE. After removal of 2 bases from V and 7 bases from J, the junction contained 9 bases not matched to a gene. The DNA for the CDR3 is TGTGCCAGCAGCGTCGGACTAGCGGGAGCAAAGGAAAATGAGCAGTTCTTC. This gives the protein CASSVGLAGAKENEQFF.

The chain has TRBV4-1 and TRBJ2-1; TRBD2 matches at 8 bases. Germline CDR1 reads MGHRA; CDR2 reads YSYEKL. This CDR3 has 20 residues. Trimming cost V 0 bases and J 4 bases; bases outside gene matches: 17. Written as DNA, the CDR3 is TGCGCCAGCAGCCAAGATCGGGGCAGGCCGACTAGCGCTATGTACAATGAGCAGTTCTTC. Its translation is CASSQDRGRPTSAMYNEQFF.

The gene calls are TRBV6-5 and TRBJ2-1; TRBD1 agrees at 7 bases. Germline V gives CDR1 MNHEY, CDR2 SVGAGI. This CDR3 comprises 15 residues. V lost 2 bases and J lost 7; bases outside the gene matches: 8. The CDR3 protein is CASSYDARGKNEQFF. The CDR3 DNA reads TGTGCCAGCAGTTACGATGCCAGGGGGAAAAATGAGCAGTTCTTC.

The chain links TRBV7-2 to TRBJ2-1; TRBD2 aligns across 7 bases. The CDR3 covers 14 residues. Germline loops: CDR1 SGHTA, CDR2 FQGNSA. After removal of 5 bases from V and 8 bases from J, the junction contained 9 bases not matched to a gene. The CDR3 coding sequence is TGTGCCAGCAGCCCAAGACTAGCAAGCGATGAGCAGTTCTTC. Its protein is CASSPRLASDEQFF.

V usage is TRBV4-1 and J usage is TRBJ2-1, with D perhaps matching TRBD2 (7 bases). Germline V CDR1 and CDR2: MGHRA, YSYEKL. The CDR3 sequence is 14 residues long. Trimming cost V 1 base and J 9 bases, with 13 bases left between them. As DNA, the CDR3 is TGCGCCAGCAGCCAAGGAGGGAGGGGGGGTGAGCAGTTCTTC. Translation: CASSQGGRGGEQFF.